The 10 T cell receptor beta chains below were found in one sample sequenced in a study of cytomegalovirus exposure and HLA in healthy donors. With 60 Vbeta and 13 Jbeta primers, the PCR was carried out. Profiled with immunoSEQ multiplex PCR; TCRdb holds only in-frame clones, not every one. The repertoire holds around 120,000 clones, with nearly 80% as singletons. Sequencing used PBMCs. The receptors were sampled from a woman aged 40 to 49 in good health and CMV-seronegative.

This clone has a handful of counts. The V gene is TRBV11-2, the J gene TRBJ2-7, with D possibly being TRBD2 (5 bases). The CDR3 runs to 14 residues. Germline V lookup: CDR1 SGHAT, CDR2 FQNNGV. Trimming cost V 2 bases and J 2 bases, with 10 bases left between them. DNA for the CDR3: TGTGCCAGCAGCTTATATCGGGGTCCCTACGAGCAGTACTTC. It encodes CASSLYRGPYEQYF.

In its sample, this clone was seen once. The chain has TRBV5-6 and TRBJ1-4; D is perhaps TRBD1 (5 bases). The CDR3 totals 15 residues. CDR1 is SGHDT and CDR2 is YYEEEE in the germline V gene. V gave up 4 bases and J gave up 3 bases, with 13 bases separating them. The CDR3 nucleotides read TGTGCCAGCAGCACAGCGGGGGTTTCTAATGAAAAACTGTTTTTT. Translating it yields CASSTAGVSNEKLFF.

This chain uses TRBV28 with TRBJ2-1; TRBD1 is a possible D gene (5 bases). Germline CDR1 is MDHEN and CDR2 is SYDVKM. Trimming took 4 bases from V and 4 from J, leaving 8 bases between them. CDR3 length equals 13 residues. DNA of the CDR3: TGTGCCAGCAGTTCTCAGGGTTACAATGAGCAGTTCTTC. Its protein product is CASSSQGYNEQFF.

V and J are TRBV28 and TRBJ2-5, with D perhaps TRBD1 (6 bases). Germline V lookup: CDR1 MDHEN, CDR2 SYDVKM. CDR3 length: 16 amino acids. V was cut by 4 bases and J by 1 base, with 16 bases left in between. This CDR3 is CASSSIIQGIQETQYF. CDR3 coding DNA: TGTGCCAGCAGTTCGATCATACAGGGAATCCAAGAGACCCAGTACTTC.

This chain uses TRBV18 with TRBJ1-1; possibly TRBD1 for D (5 bases). CDR1 KGHSH and CDR2 LQKENI come from the germline V gene. This CDR3 has 14 amino acids. V dropped 4 bases and J dropped 6 bases, with 15 bases sitting between them. The CDR3 region is CASSQDGGGAEAFF. CDR3 bases: TGTGCCAGCTCACAGGACGGGGGTGGGGCTGAAGCTTTCTTT.

The chain employs TRBV19 and TRBJ2-6; a weak D match, TRBD1 (6 bases). The V gene lost 6 bases and the J gene lost 2 bases, with 8 bases spanning the gap. Germline V gene lookup returns CDR1 LNHDA and CDR2 SQIVND (reference sequence). The CDR3 length is 14 residues. CDR3 protein: CASRTGTGANVLTF. The DNA of the CDR3 is TGTGCCAGTAGGACAGGTACTGGGGCCAACGTCCTGACTTTC. The complete variable domain, with remaining parts taken from reference TRBV19 and TRBJ2-6, reads DGGITQSPKYLFRKEGQNVTLSCEQNLNHDAMYWYRQDPGQGLRLIYYSQIVNDFQKGDIAEGYSVSREKKESFPLTVTSAQKNPTAFYLCASRTGTGANVLTFGAGSRLTVL.

The J gene is TRBJ2-1, the V gene TRBV9; TRBD1 matches at 12 bases. J gave up 8 bases and V 3 bases, and 9 bases lay outside the gene matches. The CDR3 is 16 amino acids. The germline gives CDR1 SGDLS, CDR2 YYNGEE. The CDR3, as DNA: TGTGCCAGCAGCGCTTCGGGACAGGGGGCGAGGGATGAGCAGTTCTTC. It translates to CASSASGQGARDEQFF. The complete variable domain, with remaining parts taken from reference TRBV9 and TRBJ2-1, reads DSGVTQTPKHLITATGQRVTLRCSPRSGDLSVYWYQQSLDQGLQFLIQYYNGEERAKGNILERFSAQQFPDLHSELNLSSLELGDSALYFCASSASGQGARDEQFFGPGTRLTVL.

The chain is built from TRBV4-1 and TRBJ2-7, with 11 nucleotides matching TRBD2. Losses at the gene ends were 1 base for V and 6 bases for J; bases not matched to a gene: 8. The CDR3 is 16 residues long. Germline V gives CDR1 MGHRA, CDR2 YSYEKL. CDR3 loop: CASSQGPGTSGSEQYF. The CDR3 DNA follows: TGCGCCAGCAGCCAAGGGCCCGGGACTAGCGGATCCGAGCAGTACTTC.

The chain carries TRBV5-6 and TRBJ1-2, with D possibly matching TRBD1 (6 bases). The CDR3 covers 15 residues. With 2 bases removed from V and 2 bases from J, the gap between germline ends came to 13 bases. Germline V gene lookup returns CDR1 SGHDT and CDR2 YYEEEE. CDR3 residues: CASSLLGQTNYGYTF. The CDR3 DNA follows: TGTGCCAGCAGCTTACTAGGACAGACCAACTATGGCTACACCTTC.

For this clone: At one of its ends the junction is not consistent with the germline gene, which may arise from a read error. The rearrangement uses TRBV28 and TRBJ2-6; 8 nucleotides line up with TRBD1. Germline V gene sequence: CDR1 MDHEN, CDR2 SYDVKM. CDR3 length equals 17 residues. The CDR3 here is CASSLRTGISGANGLTF. The CDR3 bases are TGTGCCAGCAGTTTGCGGACAGGGATCTCTGGGGCCAACGGCCTGACTTTC.